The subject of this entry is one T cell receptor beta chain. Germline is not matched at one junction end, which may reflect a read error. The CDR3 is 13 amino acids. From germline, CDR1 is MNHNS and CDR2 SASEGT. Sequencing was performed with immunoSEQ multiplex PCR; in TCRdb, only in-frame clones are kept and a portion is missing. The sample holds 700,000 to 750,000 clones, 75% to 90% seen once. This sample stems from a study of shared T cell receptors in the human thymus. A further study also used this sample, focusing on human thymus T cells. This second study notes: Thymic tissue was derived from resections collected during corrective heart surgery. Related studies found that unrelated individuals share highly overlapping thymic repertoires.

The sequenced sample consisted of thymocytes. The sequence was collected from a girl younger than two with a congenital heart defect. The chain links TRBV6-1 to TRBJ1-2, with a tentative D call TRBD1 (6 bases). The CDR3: CASSGGQGDTRRF. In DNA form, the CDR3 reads TGTGCCAGCAGTGGGGGGCAAGGGGACACACGAAGATTC.